This is a list of T cell receptor beta chains from one sample in a study of T cell responses to AZD1222 COVID-19 vaccine. Sequencing used immunoSEQ multiplex PCR; TCRdb keeps in-frame clones, though not all of them. The sample includes more than 110,000 clones, about 90% of them seen just once. This material consisted of peripheral blood, taken 28 days after the second AZD1222 dose. The receptors here all came from an adult who received the AZD1222 COVID-19 vaccine. Both conserved end residues are part of each CDR3. The D gene is left open where the match is weak. Rows may omit the clone size; those that give it use once, few, many or a size class.

v_gene,abundance,d_gene,j_gene,CDR3aa,CDR3nt
TRBV7-9,.,TRBD2,TRBJ2-3,CASSLPGGSPTDTQYF,TGTGCCAGCAGCCTCCCGGGCGGGAGCCCCACAGATACGCAGTATTTT
TRBV5-1,.,.,TRBJ1-1,CASSLEDVNTEAFF,TGCGCCAGCAGCTTGGAGGATGTGAACACTGAAGCTTTCTTT
TRBV6-5,.,.,TRBJ1-1,CASSTQHGGPEAFF,TGTGCCAGCAGTACCCAACACGGAGGGCCTGAAGCTTTCTTT
TRBV19,.,.,TRBJ2-3,CASIPPGLSDTQYF,TGTGCCAGTATCCCCCCAGGTCTATCAGATACGCAGTATTTT
TRBV7-9,.,TRBD1,TRBJ2-7,CASSGQGAGEQYF,TGTGCCAGCAGTGGACAGGGGGCGGGAGAGCAGTACTTC
TRBV6-5,.,.,TRBJ1-5,CASSYGLNQPQHF,TGTGCCAGCAGTTACGGGCTGAATCAGCCCCAGCATTTT
TRBV6-5,.,.,TRBJ2-2,CASIWTANTGELFF,TGTGCCAGCATCTGGACAGCGAACACCGGGGAGCTGTTTTTT
TRBV29-1,.,.,TRBJ2-1,CSVPDANNEQFF,TGCAGCGTTCCCGACGCCAACAATGAGCAGTTCTTC
TRBV6-5,.,.,TRBJ1-2,CASSYQNIYTF,TGTGCCAGCAGTTACCAGAACATCTACACCTTC
TRBV19,.,TRBD1,TRBJ2-3,CASSMTGTRTDTQYF,TGTGCCAGTAGTATGACAGGGACCCGGACAGATACGCAGTATTTT
TRBV29-1,.,.,TRBJ1-1,CSVVTPMNTEAFF,TGCAGCGTGGTGACACCAATGAACACTGAAGCTTTCTTT
TRBV6-2/TRBV6-3,once,.,TRBJ1-1,CASSYSPGLNTEAFF,TGTGCCAGCAGTTACTCGCCGGGGCTGAACACTGAAGCTTTCTTT
TRBV5-1,.,TRBD2,TRBJ2-7,CASSLGEAGVYEQYF,TGCGCCAGCAGCTTGGGTGAAGCGGGAGTGTACGAGCAGTACTTC
TRBV6-2/TRBV6-3,.,.,TRBJ2-7,CASSLQYYEQYF,TGTGCCAGCAGTCTTCAATACTACGAGCAGTACTTC
TRBV27,.,.,TRBJ1-5,CASSLGMYSNQPQHF,TGTGCCAGCAGTCTCGGGATGTATAGCAATCAGCCCCAGCATTTT
TRBV28,.,.,TRBJ1-5,CASIHRTARPHQPQHF,TGTGCCAGCATCCACAGGACCGCGCGGCCCCATCAGCCCCAGCATTTT
TRBV9,.,TRBD1,TRBJ2-7,CASSAGTGTPYEQYF,TGTGCCAGCAGCGCCGGGACAGGGACCCCCTACGAGCAGTACTTC
TRBV10-3,.,.,TRBJ1-4,CAISRVPGFTEKLFF,TGTGCCATCAGTCGGGTCCCCGGGTTTACGGAAAAACTGTTTTTT
TRBV18,.,.,TRBJ2-1,CASSPLSGAEQFF,TGTGCCAGCTCACCACTTTCGGGGGCCGAGCAGTTCTTC
TRBV7-2,.,.,TRBJ1-1,CASSLVDSTEAFF,TGTGCCAGCAGCTTAGTGGACAGCACTGAAGCTTTCTTT
TRBV4-2,.,.,TRBJ2-6,CASSQYSTVPSGANVLTF,TGTGCCAGCAGCCAATACTCGACAGTCCCTTCTGGGGCCAACGTCCTGACTTTC
TRBV28,.,.,TRBJ1-2,CASSLSQAGIYGYTF,TGTGCCAGCAGTTTATCGCAGGCCGGAATCTATGGCTACACCTTC
TRBV7-2,.,.,TRBJ1-1,CASSSLLMNTEAFF,TGTGCCAGCAGCTCCCTACTAATGAACACTGAAGCTTTCTTT
TRBV11-2,once,.,TRBJ2-3,CASTKGGVRTDTQYF,TGTGCCAGCACCAAAGGGGGGGTTAGGACAGATACGCAGTATTTT
TRBV19,.,.,TRBJ1-5,CASSTFTFGNQPQHF,TGTGCCAGTAGTACTTTTACATTCGGCAATCAGCCCCAGCATTTT
TRBV7-2,.,.,TRBJ1-5,CASSLELAGNQPQHF,TGTGCCAGCAGCTTAGAACTCGCGGGGAATCAGCCCCAGCATTTT
TRBV28,.,TRBD1,TRBJ1-1,CASSPVPGTGGARWLRTEAFF,TGTGCCAGCAGTCCAGTTCCCGGGACAGGGGGCGCGCGGTGGTTGAGAACTGAAGCTTTCTTT
TRBV28,.,TRBD1,TRBJ1-2,CASKKQGGYGYTF,TGTGCCAGCAAAAAGCAGGGGGGGTATGGCTACACCTTC
TRBV4-1,few,.,TRBJ2-1,CASSPTIKSSYNEQFF,TGCGCCAGCAGCCCGACCATCAAGAGCTCCTACAATGAGCAGTTCTTC
TRBV7-9,.,.,TRBJ1-2,CASSLDAGLLNGYTF,TGTGCCAGCAGCTTAGATGCAGGTCTGCTGAATGGCTACACCTTC
TRBV29-1,.,.,TRBJ2-1,CSVEIRSDSYNEQFF,TGCAGCGTTGAAATCCGGAGCGACTCCTACAATGAGCAGTTCTTC
TRBV19,.,.,TRBJ1-2,CASSIPGELGYTF,TGTGCCAGTAGTATCCCAGGGGAACTGGGCTACACCTTC
TRBV6-1,.,.,TRBJ1-1,CASSERENTEAFF,TGTGCCAGCAGTGAAAGAGAGAACACTGAAGCTTTCTTT
TRBV28,.,TRBD1,TRBJ1-5,CASTTDRVGQPQHF,TGTGCCAGCACCACCGACAGGGTCGGACAGCCCCAGCATTTT
TRBV2,.,.,TRBJ1-5,CASSEVGRHQPQHF,TGTGCCAGCAGTGAAGTGGGGAGGCATCAGCCCCAGCATTTT
TRBV7-9,.,.,TRBJ2-7,CASSLAQGPYEQYF,TGTGCCAGCAGCTTAGCACAGGGACCCTACGAGCAGTACTTC
TRBV28,.,TRBD1,TRBJ2-1,CASSLFAGQGYNEQFF,TGTGCCAGCAGTTTATTTGCGGGACAGGGCTACAATGAGCAGTTCTTC
TRBV9,.,TRBD1,TRBJ1-4,CASSVKPWDRAGEKLFF,TGTGCCAGCAGCGTAAAACCTTGGGACAGGGCCGGTGAAAAACTGTTTTTT